This T cell receptor beta chain was captured by sequencing in a study of CD8 T cells in Susac syndrome. The TEMRA cells underwent FACS enrichment, while the CD8+ and CD4+ T cells underwent negative isolation. The CDR3 runs 18 residues. Trimming left V 0 bases short and J 6 bases short, with 18 bases between. From germline, CDR1 is MNHEY and CDR2 SVGAGI. Random hexamers served to reverse transcribe roughly 0.45 to 1 ug RNA. Using its own MiXCR run on the immunoSEQ multiplex PCR reads, TCRdb lists one record per CDR3 protein. The sample shows just over 150,000 distinct CDR3 sequences, around 95% of them seen only once.

Material for sequencing was CD4+ T cells from PBMCs. The clonotype was recovered from a human donor with Susac syndrome. This chain joins TRBV6-5 and TRBJ1-6; unclear D gene. The CDR3 bases are TGTGCCAGCAGTTACTCGACGCCCGCGGGAAGGAGTAATTCACCCCTCCACTTT. Translating it yields CASSYSTPAGRSNSPLHF.